This passage covers 8 T cell receptor beta chains from one sample sequenced in a study of CD4+ T cells in melanoma. Using immunoSEQ multiplex PCR, the repertoire was profiled, and TCRdb retains in-frame clones only, with some absent. The sample records roughly 150,000 clones, about 93% being singletons. The receptors come from a human donor with melanoma.

The rearrangement joins TRBV5-6 to TRBJ1-1, with 7 bases aligning to TRBD1. The CDR3 covers 15 residues. The germline gives CDR1 SGHDT, CDR2 YYEEEE. With 0 bases clipped from V and 5 bases from J, the junction kept 7 bases outside the gene matches. In DNA form, the CDR3 reads TGTGCCAGCAGCTTGGACAGGGGACGTTTAACTGAAGCTTTCTTT. It codes for CASSLDRGRLTEAFF. The full variable domain, completed using reference TRBV5-6 and TRBJ1-1, is DAGVTQSPTHLIKTRGQQVTLRCSPKSGHDTVSWYQQALGQGPQFIFQYYEEEERQRGNFPDRFSGHQFPNYSSELNVNALLLGDSALYLCASSLDRGRLTEAFFGQGTRLTVV.

The chain joins TRBV6-1 to TRBJ2-1; D might be TRBD1 (5 bases). The germline V gene encodes CDR1 MNHNS and CDR2 SASEGT. V lost 2 bases, J lost 7 bases, and 15 bases lay in between. The CDR3 loop spans 15 amino acids. The CDR3 DNA is TGTGCCAGCAGTGAACTTACAGTGAAGGGGAATGAGCAGTTCTTC. This gives the protein CASSELTVKGNEQFF.

The chain joins TRBV7-3 to TRBJ1-1; perhaps TRBD1 as D (6 bases). V was cut by 2 bases and J by 4 bases, with 14 bases left in between. Germline CDR1 reads SGHTA; CDR2 reads FQGTGA. CDR3 size: 15 residues. The CDR3 spells CASSLRGGSSTEAFF. CDR3 sequence (DNA): TGTGCCAGCAGCTTACGTGGGGGCAGCTCCACTGAAGCTTTCTTT.

The gene calls are TRBV11-1 and TRBJ1-4; 7 nucleotides match TRBD1. V gave up 3 bases and J gave up 7 bases; unmatched junction bases: 11. Germline V gives CDR1 SGHAT, CDR2 FQDESV (reference sequence). The CDR3 loop spans 16 amino acids. The CDR3 DNA follows: TGTGCCAGCAGCTTTCCCCAGGGACAGTACGGTGAAAAACTGTTTTTT. Protein product: CASSFPQGQYGEKLFF.

The genes are TRBV19 and TRBJ2-5; 10 bases map to TRBD1. The J segment lost 9 bases and the V segment lost 5 bases, leaving 6 bases of the junction unmatched. CDR1 is LNHDA, CDR2 SQIVND, per germline (reference sequence). There are 13 residues in the CDR3. CDR3 residues: CASSVDRGGPQYF. CDR3 coding DNA: TGTGCCAGTAGTGTGGACAGGGGGGGACCCCAGTACTTC.

The chain joins TRBV18 to TRBJ1-4; TRBD1 matches 7 bases. J lost 0 bases, V lost 4 bases, and 8 bases had no gene match. The germline CDR1 and CDR2 sequences are KGHSH and LQKENI. This CDR3 has 17 amino acids. The CDR3 region is CASSRQGGVATNEKLFF. The CDR3, as DNA: TGTGCCAGCTCACGACAGGGCGGCGTGGCAACTAATGAAAAACTGTTTTTT.

The rearrangement links TRBV7-9 to TRBJ1-2; D is perhaps TRBD1 (5 bases). Looked up from germline, CDR1 is SEHNR and CDR2 is FQNEAQ (reference sequence). Trimming removed 5 bases from V and 5 bases from J, with 21 bases in between. The CDR3 extends over 16 amino acids. The chain's CDR3 is CASSPSGEGRGYGYTF. The CDR3 coding sequence is TGTGCCAGCAGCCCCTCCGGAGAGGGGAGAGGGTATGGCTACACCTTC.

This rearrangement joins TRBV6-5 to TRBJ1-5; no firm D call. Germline values: CDR1 MNHEY, CDR2 SVGAGI. V lost 2 bases, J lost 7 bases, and 9 bases lay in between. CDR3 length: 13 amino acids. Here the CDR3 reads CASSYDGRQPQHF. The CDR3 DNA sequence: TGTGCCAGCAGTTACGACGGACGGCAGCCCCAGCATTTT.